This TCR beta chain was sequenced in a study of cytomegalovirus exposure and HLA in healthy donors. Broader study findings: Researchers had no immune exposure information except CMV serostatus available. An analysis was carried out at a later point. It showed that HLA-associated TCR beta chains were more clonally expanded than equally common non-associated chains.

The PCR ran on 60 Vbeta and 13 Jbeta primers. The method was immunoSEQ multiplex PCR; TCRdb's version includes in-frame clones alone and lacks a portion of them. The sample records 160,000 or so clones, 81% being singletons. Regarding this clone: Its antigen is unknown.

Trimming pared 2 bases from V and 10 bases from J, leaving 9 bases between. This CDR3 region has 12 residues. The germline V gene has CDR1 KGHSH and CDR2 LQKENI. The V and J genes are TRBV18 and TRBJ2-1; D is ambiguous. Sequencing used PBMCs. The clonotype comes from a man aged 45 to 65 in good health and CMV-seropositive. The DNA of the CDR3 is TGTGCCAGCTCACCAACACCAAAGGAGCAGTTCTTC. Translating it yields CASSPTPKEQFF. Using reference TRBV18 and TRBJ2-1 for the parts outside the CDR3, the full variable domain is NAGVMQNPRHLVRRRGQEARLRCSPMKGHSHVYWYRQLPEEGLKFMVYLQKENIIDESGMPKERFSAEFPKEGPSILRIQQVVRGDSAAYFCASSPTPKEQFFGPGTRLTVL.